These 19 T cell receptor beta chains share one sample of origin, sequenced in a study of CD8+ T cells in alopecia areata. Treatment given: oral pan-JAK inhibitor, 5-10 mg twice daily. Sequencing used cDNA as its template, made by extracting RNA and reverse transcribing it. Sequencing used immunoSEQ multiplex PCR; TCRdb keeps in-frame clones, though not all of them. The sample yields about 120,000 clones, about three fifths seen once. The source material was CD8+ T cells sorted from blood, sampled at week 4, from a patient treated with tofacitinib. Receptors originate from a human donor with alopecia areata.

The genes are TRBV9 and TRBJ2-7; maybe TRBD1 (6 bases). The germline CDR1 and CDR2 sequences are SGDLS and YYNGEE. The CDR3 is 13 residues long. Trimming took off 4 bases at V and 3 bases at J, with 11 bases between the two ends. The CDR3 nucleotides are TGTGCCAGCAGCCGGACAGCCCTCTACGAGCAGTACTTC. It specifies CASSRTALYEQYF.

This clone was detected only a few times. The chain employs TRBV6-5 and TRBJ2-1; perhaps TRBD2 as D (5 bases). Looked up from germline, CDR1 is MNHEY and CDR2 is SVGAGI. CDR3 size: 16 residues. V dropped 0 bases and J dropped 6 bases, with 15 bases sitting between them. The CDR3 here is CASSYSYREIPNEQFF. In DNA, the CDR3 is TGTGCCAGCAGTTACTCGTATCGGGAAATTCCCAATGAGCAGTTCTTC.

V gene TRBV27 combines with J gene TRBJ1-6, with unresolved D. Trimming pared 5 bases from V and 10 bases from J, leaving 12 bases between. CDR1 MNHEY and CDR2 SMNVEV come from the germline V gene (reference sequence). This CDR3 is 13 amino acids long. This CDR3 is CASSPYDGSPLHF. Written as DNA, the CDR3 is TGTGCCAGCAGTCCCTATGACGGGTCACCCCTCCACTTT.

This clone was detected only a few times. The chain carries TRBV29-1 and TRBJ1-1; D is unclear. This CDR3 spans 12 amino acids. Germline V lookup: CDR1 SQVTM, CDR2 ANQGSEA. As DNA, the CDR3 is TGCAGTTCCATCGGGGTTTTTGGTGAAGCTTTCTTT. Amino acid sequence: CSSIGVFGEAFF.

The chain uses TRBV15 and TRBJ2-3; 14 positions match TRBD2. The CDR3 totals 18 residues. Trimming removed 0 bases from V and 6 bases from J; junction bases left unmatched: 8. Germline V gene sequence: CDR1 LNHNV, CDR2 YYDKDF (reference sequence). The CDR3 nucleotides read TGTGCCACCAGCAGAGAGGGACCGGGACTAGCGGGGGCTGATACGCAGTATTTT. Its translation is CATSREGPGLAGADTQYF.

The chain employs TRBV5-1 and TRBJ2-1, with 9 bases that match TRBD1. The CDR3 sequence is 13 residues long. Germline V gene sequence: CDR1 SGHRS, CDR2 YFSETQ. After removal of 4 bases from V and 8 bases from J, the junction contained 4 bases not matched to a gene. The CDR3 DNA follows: TGCGCCAGCAGCGGGACAGGGTCGGATGAGCAGTTCTTC. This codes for CASSGTGSDEQFF.

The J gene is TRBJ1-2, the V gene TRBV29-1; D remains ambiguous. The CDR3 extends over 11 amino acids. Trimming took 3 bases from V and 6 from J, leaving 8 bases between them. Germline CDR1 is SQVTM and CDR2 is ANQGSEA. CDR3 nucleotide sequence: TGCAGCGTTGATCCTGGGAATGGCTACACCTTC. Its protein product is CSVDPGNGYTF.

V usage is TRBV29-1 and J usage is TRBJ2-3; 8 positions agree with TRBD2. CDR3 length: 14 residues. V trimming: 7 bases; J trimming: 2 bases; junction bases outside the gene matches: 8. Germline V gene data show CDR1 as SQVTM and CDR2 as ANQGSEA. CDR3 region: CSACREGPTDTQYF. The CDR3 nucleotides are TGCAGCGCGTGTCGGGAGGGCCCCACAGATACGCAGTATTTT.

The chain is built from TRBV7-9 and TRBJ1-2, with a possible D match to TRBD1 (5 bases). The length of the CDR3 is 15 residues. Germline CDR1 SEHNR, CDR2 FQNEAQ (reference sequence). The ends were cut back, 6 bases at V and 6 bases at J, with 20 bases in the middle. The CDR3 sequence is CASRTAGVRGDGYTF. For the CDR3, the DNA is TGTGCCAGCAGGACCGCGGGGGTCCGGGGGGATGGCTACACCTTC.

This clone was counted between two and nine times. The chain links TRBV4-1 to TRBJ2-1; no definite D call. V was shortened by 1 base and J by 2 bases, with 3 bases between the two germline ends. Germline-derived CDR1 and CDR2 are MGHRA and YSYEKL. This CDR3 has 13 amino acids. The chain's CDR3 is CASSQAPYNEQFF. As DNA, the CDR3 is TGCGCCAGCAGCCAAGCCCCCTACAATGAGCAGTTCTTC.

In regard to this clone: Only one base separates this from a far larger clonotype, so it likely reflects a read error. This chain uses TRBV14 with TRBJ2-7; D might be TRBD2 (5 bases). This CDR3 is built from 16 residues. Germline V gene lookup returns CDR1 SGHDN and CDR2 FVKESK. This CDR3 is CASSHSFGEASYEQYF. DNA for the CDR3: TGCGCCAGCAGCCATTCGTTCGGGGAAGCGTCCTACGAGCAGTACTTC.

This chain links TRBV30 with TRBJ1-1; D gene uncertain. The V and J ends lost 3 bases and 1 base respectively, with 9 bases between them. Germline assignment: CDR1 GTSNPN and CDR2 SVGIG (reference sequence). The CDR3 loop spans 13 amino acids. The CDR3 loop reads CAWRVLGNTEAFF. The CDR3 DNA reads TGTGCCTGGAGAGTTTTAGGGAACACTGAAGCTTTCTTT.

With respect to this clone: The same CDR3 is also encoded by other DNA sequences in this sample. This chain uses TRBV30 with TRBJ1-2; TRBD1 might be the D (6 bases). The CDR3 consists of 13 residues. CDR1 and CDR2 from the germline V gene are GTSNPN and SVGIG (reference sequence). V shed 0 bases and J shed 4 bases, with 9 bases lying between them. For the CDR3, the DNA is TGTGCCTGGAGTGTAACAGGGACCTATGGCTACACCTTC. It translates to CAWSVTGTYGYTF.

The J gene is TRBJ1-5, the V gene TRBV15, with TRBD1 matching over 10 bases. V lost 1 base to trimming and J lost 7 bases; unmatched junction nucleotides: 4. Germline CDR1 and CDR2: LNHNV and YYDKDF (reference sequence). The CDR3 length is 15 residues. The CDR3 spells CATSRGGDRGQPQHF. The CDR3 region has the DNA TGTGCCACCAGCAGAGGGGGGGACAGGGGCCAGCCCCAGCATTTT. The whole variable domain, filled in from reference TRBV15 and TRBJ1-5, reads DAMVIQNPRYQVTQFGKPVTLSCSQTLNHNVMYWYQQKSSQAPKLLFHYYDKDFNNEADTPDNFQSRRPNTSFCFLDIRSPGLGDTAMYLCATSRGGDRGQPQHFGDGTRLSIL.

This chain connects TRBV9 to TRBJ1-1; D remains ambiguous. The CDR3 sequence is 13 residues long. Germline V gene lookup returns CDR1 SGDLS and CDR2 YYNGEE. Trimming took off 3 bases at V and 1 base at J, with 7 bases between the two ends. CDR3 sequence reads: CASSEDQNTEAFF. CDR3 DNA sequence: TGTGCCAGCAGCGAGGACCAGAACACTGAAGCTTTCTTT.

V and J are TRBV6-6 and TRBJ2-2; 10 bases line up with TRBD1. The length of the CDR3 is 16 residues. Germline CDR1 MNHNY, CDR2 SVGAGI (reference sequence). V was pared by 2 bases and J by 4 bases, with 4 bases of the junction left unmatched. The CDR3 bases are TGTGCCAGCAGTTACGACAGGGGGCACGGCACCGGGGAGCTGTTTTTT. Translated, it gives CASSYDRGHGTGELFF.

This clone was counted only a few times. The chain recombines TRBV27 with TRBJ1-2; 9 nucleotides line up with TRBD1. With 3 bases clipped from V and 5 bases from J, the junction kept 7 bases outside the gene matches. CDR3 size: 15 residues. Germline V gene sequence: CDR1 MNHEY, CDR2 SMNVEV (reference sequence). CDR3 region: CASSFTRTGVYGYTF. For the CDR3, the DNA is TGTGCCAGCAGTTTCACTAGGACAGGGGTTTATGGCTACACCTTC.

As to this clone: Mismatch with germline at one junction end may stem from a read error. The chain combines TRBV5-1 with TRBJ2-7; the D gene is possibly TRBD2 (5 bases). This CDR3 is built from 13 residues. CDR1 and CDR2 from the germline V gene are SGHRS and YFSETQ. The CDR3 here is CASSLRHPPSRDF. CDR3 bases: TGCGCCAGCAGCTTGAGACATCCCCCCTCGCGGGACTTC.

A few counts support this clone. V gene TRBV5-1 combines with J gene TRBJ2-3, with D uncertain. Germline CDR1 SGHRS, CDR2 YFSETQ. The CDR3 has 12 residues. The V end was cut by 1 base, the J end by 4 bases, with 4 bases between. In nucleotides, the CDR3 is TGCGCCAGCAGCTTGTCTTCAGATACGCAGTATTTT. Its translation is CASSLSSDTQYF.